The 30 T cell receptor beta chains in this list originate from one sample, sequenced in a study of CD8 T cells in ankylosing spondylitis. TCRdb processed the 5' RACE reads anew with MiXCR; each CDR3 protein has one entry. Altogether roughly 14,000 distinct CDR3 sequences are present, under 3.5% being singletons, with the ten largest covering around 10%. Specimen: blood, either unsorted or a sorted T cell fraction (not recorded which). These receptors were taken from a male donor with ankylosing spondylitis or in good health (not recorded which).

This clonotype was seen ten or more times. DNA for the CDR3: TGTGCCAGCAGCCCAAAATTCGACAGGGGAGAGGGCTCTGGGGCCAACGTCCTGACTTTC. Translated, it gives CASSPKFDRGEGSGANVLTF. The chain recombines TRBV9 with TRBJ2-6, with TRBD1 matching over 8 bases. This CDR3 spans 20 amino acids. Germline CDR1 SGDLS, CDR2 YYNGEE. J lost 0 bases, V lost 4 bases, and 15 bases had no gene match.

The chain employs TRBV9 and TRBJ2-2, with 10 nucleotides matching TRBD1. The germline CDR1 and CDR2 sequences are SGDLS and YYNGEE. The V and J ends lost 3 bases and 5 bases, in that order; junction bases with no gene match: 4. The CDR3 covers 15 residues. This CDR3 reads CASSGDRGRTGELFF. The DNA for the CDR3 is TGTGCCAGCAGCGGAGACAGGGGGCGGACCGGGGAGCTGTTTTTT.

This clonotype was detected only a few times. This chain joins TRBV9 and TRBJ1-1; TRBD1 aligns across 7 bases. The CDR3 is 16 residues long. The germline gives CDR1 SGDLS, CDR2 YYNGEE. The junction had 12 bases not matched to a gene; V was cut back by 6 bases and J by 1 base. For the CDR3, the DNA is TGTGCCAGCACCCCCCGGAGGGACAGCCGGAACACTGAAGCTTTCTTT. This gives the protein CASTPRRDSRNTEAFF.

This clonotype was found many times. CDR3 in amino acids: CASSYEGGPGTGELFF. Here the CDR3 DNA reads TGTGCCAGCAGTTACGAGGGGGGGCCGGGGACCGGGGAGCTGTTTTTT. The chain recombines TRBV6-7 with TRBJ2-2, with D possibly being TRBD2 (7 bases). TRBV6-7 is assigned to the ORF class and has an uncertain function. This CDR3 region has 16 residues. V was cut by 2 bases and J by 5 bases, with 15 bases left in between.

This clonotype was counted many times. V usage is TRBV9 and J usage is TRBJ1-4, with D possibly TRBD1 on 6 matching bases. V lost 7 bases and J 5 bases, leaving 12 bases between the germline ends. The CDR3 consists of 13 residues. Per the germline V gene, CDR1 is SGDLS and CDR2 is YYNGEE. The CDR3 is CASGRTDNEKLFF. The CDR3 DNA reads TGTGCCAGCGGCCGGACAGACAATGAAAAACTGTTTTTT.

This clonotype was detected many times. This rearrangement joins TRBV9 to TRBJ2-7; 12 bases align to TRBD2. Trimming cost V 3 bases and J 2 bases; bases outside gene matches: 3. Germline CDR1 is SGDLS and CDR2 is YYNGEE. This CDR3 spans 15 amino acids. CDR3 bases: TGTGCCAGCAGCGCGACTAGCGGGGGAGCCTACGAGCAGTACTTC. It codes for CASSATSGGAYEQYF. The full variable domain, rest sourced from reference TRBV9 and TRBJ2-7, is DSGVTQTPKHLITATGQRVTLRCSPRSGDLSVYWYQQSLDQGLQFLIQYYNGEERAKGNILERFSAQQFPDLHSELNLSSLELGDSALYFCASSATSGGAYEQYFGPGTRLTVT.

This clonotype was detected many times. The genes are TRBV9 and TRBJ1-2; maybe TRBD1 (5 bases). The CDR3 spans 14 residues. V gave up 0 bases and J gave up 3 bases, with 9 bases separating them. Looked up from germline, CDR1 is SGDLS and CDR2 is YYNGEE. CDR3 residues: CASSVALGDYGYTF. The CDR3 DNA follows: TGTGCCAGCAGCGTAGCGTTGGGGGACTATGGCTACACCTTC.

At least ten counts were recorded for this clonotype. The chain carries TRBV9 and TRBJ2-7; D unresolved. Per the germline V gene, CDR1 is SGDLS and CDR2 is YYNGEE. The ends were cut back, 0 bases at V and 6 bases at J, with 16 bases in the middle. This CDR3 region has 15 residues. The CDR3 region is CASSVGTGSAIEQYF. In nucleotides, the CDR3 is TGTGCCAGCAGCGTAGGTACCGGGTCCGCCATCGAGCAGTACTTC.

In this sample, this clonotype turned up many times. The chain is built from TRBV19 and TRBJ1-2, with D uncertain. Germline V CDR1 and CDR2: LNHDA, SQIVND (reference sequence). CDR3 length equals 15 residues. Trimming took 2 bases from V and 4 from J, leaving 14 bases between them. CDR3 DNA: TGTGCCAGTAGTATAATACAAAGGGATCGCTATGGCTACACCTTC. Encoded protein: CASSIIQRDRYGYTF.

This clonotype was detected many times. The V and J genes are TRBV21-1 and TRBJ1-1; no DNA check was done on the table's D call, TRBD1. TRBV21-1 is a pseudogene segment. The CDR3 extends over 16 amino acids. The CDR3 reads CASSKNRGRSNTEAFF. The CDR3 DNA follows: TGTGCCAGCAGCAAAAACCGGGGACGGTCAAACACTGAAGCTTTCTTT.

This clonotype was recorded many times. The chain couples TRBV9 to TRBJ2-7; TRBD1 matches 7 bases. Germline values: CDR1 SGDLS, CDR2 YYNGEE. This CDR3 contains 15 residues. The V segment lost 6 bases and the J segment 0 bases; nucleotides outside the gene matches: 9. The CDR3 reads CASNAGTEASYEQYF. CDR3 DNA sequence: TGTGCCAGCAACGCCGGGACAGAAGCCTCCTACGAGCAGTACTTC.

This clonotype was observed many times. The genes are TRBV9 and TRBJ1-6, with D perhaps matching TRBD1 (5 bases). CDR3 length equals 16 residues. In germline, CDR1 is SGDLS, CDR2 YYNGEE. V was shortened by 0 bases and J by 11 bases, with 18 bases between the two germline ends. CDR3 nucleotides: TGTGCCAGCAGCGTAGGGGCAGGGAACGCGGATCCACCCCTCCACTTT. Protein: CASSVGAGNADPPLHF.

By proportion, this clonotype is medium-sized. This chain uses TRBV9 with TRBJ1-1, with D possibly TRBD1 on 5 matching bases. This CDR3 spans 17 amino acids. The germline CDR1 and CDR2 sequences are SGDLS and YYNGEE. The V gene lost 0 bases and the J gene lost 1 base, with 16 bases spanning the gap. CDR3 in DNA: TGTGCCAGCAGCGTAGCCCCGGGACTCTGGGCGAACACTGAAGCTTTCTTT. Protein: CASSVAPGLWANTEAFF.

In its sample, this clonotype was seen many times. J is TRBJ1-6 and V is TRBV9; D gene unclear. Per the germline V gene, CDR1 is SGDLS and CDR2 is YYNGEE. The CDR3 covers 14 residues. V was pared by 5 bases and J by 9 bases, with 15 bases between. DNA for the CDR3: TGTGCCAGCAGTTCCCGGGTGGGGTTTTCACCCCTCCACTTT. Translated, it gives CASSSRVGFSPLHF.

This clonotype appeared many times. The chain is built from TRBV9 and TRBJ2-2, with D possibly TRBD2 on 5 matching bases. From germline, CDR1 is SGDLS and CDR2 YYNGEE. V lost 0 bases and J lost 4, with 7 bases in between. The CDR3 has 14 amino acids. The CDR3 is CASSVGLLTGELFF. DNA of the CDR3: TGTGCCAGCAGCGTAGGACTACTCACCGGGGAGCTGTTTTTT.

This clonotype was picked up many times. The CDR3 spells CASSVSGGTRHYGYTF. The CDR3 nucleotides read TGTGCCAGCAGCGTGTCAGGGGGGACCAGGCACTATGGCTACACCTTC. V is TRBV9 and J is TRBJ1-2; TRBD1 matches 7 bases. This CDR3 region has 16 residues. V was pared by 2 bases and J by 3 bases, with 10 bases of the junction left unmatched. The V gene's germline CDR1 is SGDLS and CDR2 YYNGEE.

This clonotype counts as medium-sized. The V gene is TRBV9, the J gene TRBJ1-6; TRBD1 might be the D (5 bases). This CDR3 is built from 14 residues. Germline V gives CDR1 SGDLS, CDR2 YYNGEE. Trimming left V 0 bases short and J 7 bases short, with 8 bases between. CDR3 coding DNA: TGTGCCAGCAGCGTAGATGGGGCAAATTCACCCCTCCACTTT. Amino acid sequence: CASSVDGANSPLHF.

This clonotype was picked up many times. This sequence joins TRBV9 and TRBJ2-1; D is undetermined. The CDR3 covers 11 residues. Germline CDR1 reads SGDLS; CDR2 reads YYNGEE. Trimming took off 4 bases at V and 5 bases at J, with 4 bases between the two ends. Here the CDR3 reads CASSPHNEQFF. Here the CDR3 DNA reads TGTGCCAGCAGCCCCCACAATGAGCAGTTCTTC.

At least ten counts were recorded for this clonotype. V gene TRBV23-1 combines with J gene TRBJ2-7; maybe TRBD2 (5 bases). TRBV23-1 is noted as an ORF with a role that remains uncertain. V was shortened by 2 bases and J by 11 bases, with 13 bases between the two germline ends. The CDR3 covers 12 residues. CDR3 region: CASSQQRGSEYF. CDR3 nucleotides: TGCGCCAGCAGTCAACAACGAGGGAGCGAGTACTTC.

This clonotype was seen ten or more times. The rearrangement uses TRBV9 and TRBJ2-5, with 9 bases lining up with TRBD2. The CDR3 runs 15 residues. Germline assignment: CDR1 SGDLS and CDR2 YYNGEE. The trim removed 0 bases at V and 2 bases at J, leaving 2 bases unmatched. CDR3 loop: CASSVAGLAQETQYF. The CDR3, as DNA: TGTGCCAGCAGCGTAGCGGGACTAGCACAAGAGACCCAGTACTTC.

This clonotype showed up many times. This chain links TRBV9 with TRBJ2-3, with no clear D. Trimming took 0 bases from V and 2 from J, leaving 7 bases between them. The CDR3 has 14 residues. Germline CDR1 is SGDLS and CDR2 is YYNGEE. The CDR3 DNA follows: TGTGCCAGCAGCGTAGCAGGATTCACAGATACGCAGTATTTT. Amino acid sequence: CASSVAGFTDTQYF.

This clonotype is classed as medium-sized. The CDR3 coding sequence is TGTGCCAGCAGCCCCAGACCTACGACAGAAGAGACCCAGTACTTC. It is translated as CASSPRPTTEETQYF. The V call is TRBV9, the J call TRBJ2-5; maybe TRBD1 (5 bases). The germline V gene encodes CDR1 SGDLS and CDR2 YYNGEE. V lost 4 bases to trimming and J lost 3 bases, with 16 bases between them. CDR3 length: 15 amino acids.

This clonotype was seen repeatedly, ten times or more. The chain carries TRBV9 and TRBJ2-1; the match to TRBD1 covers 8 bases. The V and J ends lost 5 bases and 1 base, in that order; junction bases with no gene match: 8. Germline CDR1 is SGDLS and CDR2 is YYNGEE. This CDR3 has 16 residues. The CDR3 sequence: CASSAQGARSYNEQFF. The CDR3 DNA is TGTGCCAGCAGTGCTCAGGGGGCGAGGTCCTACAATGAGCAGTTCTTC.

This clonotype qualifies as medium-sized. This chain links TRBV9 with TRBJ2-7; 14 nucleotides align to TRBD2. The ends lost 3 bases at V and 2 bases at J; junction bases unmatched: 7. Germline V gene lookup returns CDR1 SGDLS and CDR2 YYNGEE. This CDR3 has 17 residues. Written as DNA, the CDR3 is TGTGCCAGCAGCGAACGGACTAGCGGGAGGAACCCCTACGAGCAGTACTTC. Its protein is CASSERTSGRNPYEQYF.

This clonotype is deemed medium-sized. The chain combines TRBV9 with TRBJ2-1; TRBD1 is a possible D gene (6 bases). V was clipped by 4 bases and J by 4 bases, with 15 bases between them. Per germline, CDR1 SGDLS and CDR2 YYNGEE. The CDR3 totals 15 residues. CDR3: CASSPQGGSYNEQFF. The CDR3 DNA reads TGTGCCAGCAGCCCACAGGGTGGGTCTTACAATGAGCAGTTCTTC. Drawing the rest from reference TRBV9 and TRBJ2-1, the complete variable domain is DSGVTQTPKHLITATGQRVTLRCSPRSGDLSVYWYQQSLDQGLQFLIQYYNGEERAKGNILERFSAQQFPDLHSELNLSSLELGDSALYFCASSPQGGSYNEQFFGPGTRLTVL.

This clonotype was seen repeatedly, ten times or more. This chain uses TRBV9 with TRBJ2-1; 9 bases match TRBD2. Losses at the gene ends were 0 bases for V and 2 bases for J; bases not matched to a gene: 3. The CDR3 loop spans 16 amino acids. The germline gives CDR1 SGDLS, CDR2 YYNGEE. CDR3 sequence: CASSVAGGGAYNEQFF. The CDR3 coding sequence is TGTGCCAGCAGCGTAGCTGGCGGGGGGGCCTACAATGAGCAGTTCTTC.

The CDR3: CASSPQAGLFGTQYF. The CDR3 DNA reads as TGTGCCAGCAGCCCCCAAGCCGGACTATTTGGGACCCAGTACTTC. The V gene is TRBV9, the J gene TRBJ2-5, with D possibly matching TRBD2 (6 bases). Germline CDR1 and CDR2: SGDLS and YYNGEE. V was clipped by 4 bases and J by 7 bases, with 20 bases between them. The CDR3 has 15 residues.

This clonotype was counted many times. This sequence joins TRBV9 and TRBJ2-7; 12 bases fit TRBD1. The V gene's germline CDR1 is SGDLS and CDR2 YYNGEE. The trim removed 4 bases at V and 5 bases at J, leaving 7 bases unmatched. The CDR3 is 15 amino acids. CDR3 DNA sequence: TGTGCCAGCAGCCTCGCGGGACAGGGGGCTCACGAGCAGTACTTC. Its translation: CASSLAGQGAHEQYF.

The sample holds many counts of this clonotype. This chain links TRBV9 with TRBJ2-6, with no clear D. This CDR3 comprises 15 residues. Germline CDR1 reads SGDLS; CDR2 reads YYNGEE. Deletions cut 2 bases from V and 4 bases from J, with 10 bases between. The CDR3 sequence is CASSVLSPGANVLTF. The CDR3, as DNA: TGTGCCAGCAGCGTCTTAAGCCCAGGGGCCAACGTCCTGACTTTC.

This clonotype showed up many times. Here the CDR3 DNA reads TGTGCCAGCAGCGGCACAGGGAACGGCTACACCTTC. Translated: CASSGTGNGYTF. This sequence joins TRBV9 and TRBJ1-2; tentatively, D is TRBD1 (6 bases). The V and J ends lost 3 bases and 8 bases respectively, with 11 bases between them. Germline values: CDR1 SGDLS, CDR2 YYNGEE. The CDR3 extends over 12 amino acids.